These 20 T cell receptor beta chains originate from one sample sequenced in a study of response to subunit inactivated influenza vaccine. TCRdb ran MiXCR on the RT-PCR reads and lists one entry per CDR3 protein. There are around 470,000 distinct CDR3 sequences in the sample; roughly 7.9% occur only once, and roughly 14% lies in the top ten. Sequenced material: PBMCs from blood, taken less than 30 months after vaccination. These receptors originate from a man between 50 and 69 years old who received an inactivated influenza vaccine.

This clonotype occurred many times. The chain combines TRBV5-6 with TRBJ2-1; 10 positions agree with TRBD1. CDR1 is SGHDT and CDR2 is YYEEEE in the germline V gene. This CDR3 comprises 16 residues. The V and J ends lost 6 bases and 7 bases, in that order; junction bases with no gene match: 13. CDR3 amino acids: CASTIVGTGVINEQFF. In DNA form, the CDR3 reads TGTGCCAGCACCATTGTCGGGACAGGGGTAATTAATGAGCAGTTCTTC.

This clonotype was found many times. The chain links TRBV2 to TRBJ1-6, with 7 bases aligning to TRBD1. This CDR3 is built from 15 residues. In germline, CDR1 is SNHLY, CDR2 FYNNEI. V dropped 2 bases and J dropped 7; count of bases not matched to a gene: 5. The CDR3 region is CASSENRDRNSPLHF. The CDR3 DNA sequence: TGTGCCAGCAGTGAAAATAGGGACAGAAATTCACCCCTCCACTTT.

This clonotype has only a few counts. The CDR3: CASSLASGRREQYF. As DNA, the CDR3 is TGCGCCAGCAGCTTGGCCTCAGGAAGGCGCGAGCAGTACTTC. The rearrangement uses TRBV5-1 and TRBJ2-7; D is ambiguous. The CDR3 is 14 residues long. V was pared by 0 bases and J by 6 bases, with 13 bases between. The germline V gene has CDR1 SGHRS and CDR2 YFSETQ.

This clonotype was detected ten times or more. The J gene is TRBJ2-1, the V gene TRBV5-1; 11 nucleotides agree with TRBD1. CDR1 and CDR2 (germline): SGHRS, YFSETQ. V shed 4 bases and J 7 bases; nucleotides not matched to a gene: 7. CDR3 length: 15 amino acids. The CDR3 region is CASSVGQGASNEQFF. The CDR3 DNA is TGCGCCAGCAGCGTTGGACAGGGGGCATCTAATGAGCAGTTCTTC.

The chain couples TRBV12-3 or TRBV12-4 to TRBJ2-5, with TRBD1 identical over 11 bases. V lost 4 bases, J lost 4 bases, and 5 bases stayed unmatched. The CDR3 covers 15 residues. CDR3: CASSSRTGGPETQYF. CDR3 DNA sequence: TGTGCCAGCAGTTCTCGGACAGGGGGCCCAGAGACCCAGTACTTC.

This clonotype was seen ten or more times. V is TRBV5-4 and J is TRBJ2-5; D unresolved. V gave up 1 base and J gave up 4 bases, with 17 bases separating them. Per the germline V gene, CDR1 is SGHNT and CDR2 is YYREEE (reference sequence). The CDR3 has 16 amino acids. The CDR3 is CASSLRSFLGVETQYF. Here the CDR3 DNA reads TGTGCCAGCAGCTTGCGGTCCTTTTTAGGAGTAGAGACCCAGTACTTC.

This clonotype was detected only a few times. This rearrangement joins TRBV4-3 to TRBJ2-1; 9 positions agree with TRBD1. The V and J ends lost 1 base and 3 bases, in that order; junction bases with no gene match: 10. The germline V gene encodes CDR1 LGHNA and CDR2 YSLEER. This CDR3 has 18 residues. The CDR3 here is CASSQVTHPGQGYNEQFF. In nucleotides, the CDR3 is TGCGCCAGCAGCCAAGTTACCCATCCGGGACAGGGCTACAATGAGCAGTTCTTC.

The CDR3 region is CSARDRVLAQETQYF. The CDR3 coding sequence is TGCAGTGCTAGGGACAGGGTACTAGCGCAAGAGACCCAGTACTTC. The genes are TRBV20-1 and TRBJ2-5; TRBD1 is a possible D gene (8 bases). The CDR3 runs 15 residues. Germline assignment: CDR1 DFQATT and CDR2 SNEGSKA (reference sequence). The V end was cut by 3 bases, the J end by 2 bases, with 16 bases between.

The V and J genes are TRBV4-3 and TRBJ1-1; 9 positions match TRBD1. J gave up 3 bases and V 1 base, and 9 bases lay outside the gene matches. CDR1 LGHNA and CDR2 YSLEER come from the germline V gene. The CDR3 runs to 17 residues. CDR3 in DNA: TGCGCCAGCAGCCAAGGAGTAGGGACAGGGAGATACACTGAAGCTTTCTTT. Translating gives CASSQGVGTGRYTEAFF.

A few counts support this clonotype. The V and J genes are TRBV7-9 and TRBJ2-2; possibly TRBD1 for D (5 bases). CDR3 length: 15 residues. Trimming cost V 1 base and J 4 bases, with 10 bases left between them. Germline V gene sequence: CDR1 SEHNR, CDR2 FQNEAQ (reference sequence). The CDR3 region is CASSLGSGRTGELFF. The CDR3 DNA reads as TGTGCCAGCAGCTTAGGTTCAGGGCGCACCGGGGAGCTGTTTTTT.

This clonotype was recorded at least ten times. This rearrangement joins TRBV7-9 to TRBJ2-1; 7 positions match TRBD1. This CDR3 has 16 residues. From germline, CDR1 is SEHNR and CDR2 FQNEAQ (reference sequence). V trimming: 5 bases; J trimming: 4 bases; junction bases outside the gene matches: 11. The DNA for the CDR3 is TGTGCCAGCAGCCACTCCACCGTGGGACAGTACAATGAGCAGTTCTTC. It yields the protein CASSHSTVGQYNEQFF.

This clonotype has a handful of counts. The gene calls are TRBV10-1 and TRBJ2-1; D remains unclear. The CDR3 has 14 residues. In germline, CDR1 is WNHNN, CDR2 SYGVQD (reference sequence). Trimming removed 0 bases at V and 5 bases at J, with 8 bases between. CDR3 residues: CASSESSPNNEQFF. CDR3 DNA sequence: TGCGCCAGCAGTGAGTCCAGCCCTAACAATGAGCAGTTCTTC.

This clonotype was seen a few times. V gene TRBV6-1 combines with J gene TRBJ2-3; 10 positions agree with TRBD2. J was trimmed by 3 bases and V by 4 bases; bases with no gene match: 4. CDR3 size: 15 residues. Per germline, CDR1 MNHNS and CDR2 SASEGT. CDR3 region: CASSGLAGPTDTQYF. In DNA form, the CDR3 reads TGTGCCAGCAGTGGACTAGCGGGTCCTACAGATACGCAGTATTTT.

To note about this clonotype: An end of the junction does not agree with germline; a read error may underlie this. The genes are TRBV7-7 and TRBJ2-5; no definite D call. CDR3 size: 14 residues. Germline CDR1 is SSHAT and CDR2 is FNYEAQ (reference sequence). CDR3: CASSLDSPSETQYF. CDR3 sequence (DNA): TGTGCTAGCAGCTTAGACTCGCCCTCGGAGACCCAGTACTTC.

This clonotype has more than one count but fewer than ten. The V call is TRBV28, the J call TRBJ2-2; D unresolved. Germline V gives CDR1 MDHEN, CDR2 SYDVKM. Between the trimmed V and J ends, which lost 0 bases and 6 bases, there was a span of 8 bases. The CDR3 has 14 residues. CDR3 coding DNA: TGTGCCAGCAGTTTATGGGGCCCAGCCGGGGAGCTGTTTTTT. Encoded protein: CASSLWGPAGELFF.

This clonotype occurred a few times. CDR3: CASRSSGQGSELFF. For the CDR3, the DNA is TGTGCCAGCAGAAGTAGCGGACAGGGATCGGAGCTGTTTTTT. The V call is TRBV2, the J call TRBJ2-2, with 8 bases fitting TRBD1. CDR1 SNHLY and CDR2 FYNNEI come from the germline V gene. The V and J ends lost 6 bases and 10 bases, in that order; junction bases with no gene match: 10. This CDR3 is 14 amino acids long.

The CDR3 region has the DNA TGTGCCACCAGTGATTATGTCAGGAACACTGAAGCTTTCTTT. Residues: CATSDYVRNTEAFF. The chain employs TRBV24-1 and TRBJ1-1; D ambiguous. This CDR3 is built from 14 residues. The V gene lost 2 bases and the J gene lost 1 base, with 7 bases spanning the gap. Germline-derived CDR1 and CDR2 are KGHDR and SFDVKD.

The CDR3 reads CASSQDWRTGGYTQYF. The CDR3, as DNA: TGTGCCAGCAGCCAAGATTGGAGGACAGGGGGGTATACCCAGTACTTC. J is TRBJ2-5 and V is TRBV14, with 10 bases aligning to TRBD1. Trimming took 0 bases from V and 8 from J; bases not matched to a gene: 9. This CDR3 region has 16 residues. In germline, CDR1 is SGHDN, CDR2 FVKESK.

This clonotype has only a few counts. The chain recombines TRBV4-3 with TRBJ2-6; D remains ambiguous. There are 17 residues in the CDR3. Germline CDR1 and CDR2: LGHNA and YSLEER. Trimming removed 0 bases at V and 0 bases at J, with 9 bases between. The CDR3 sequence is CASSQEFSASGANVLTF. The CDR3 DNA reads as TGCGCCAGCAGCCAAGAGTTCTCGGCCTCTGGGGCCAACGTCCTGACTTTC.

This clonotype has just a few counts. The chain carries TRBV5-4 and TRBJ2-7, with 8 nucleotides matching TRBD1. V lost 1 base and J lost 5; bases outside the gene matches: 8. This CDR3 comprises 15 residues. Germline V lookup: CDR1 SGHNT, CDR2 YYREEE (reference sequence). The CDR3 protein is CASSLFPRGHHEQYF. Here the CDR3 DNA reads TGTGCCAGCAGCTTGTTCCCCAGGGGGCACCACGAGCAGTACTTC.